The next 23 T cell receptor beta chains were all read from a single sample in a study of control samples from healthy donors and cancer patients. Clones were read by immunoSEQ multiplex PCR, and TCRdb kept only the in-frame ones, dropping some. The repertoire includes 200,000 to 250,000 clones, about 94% of them detected once, and about 1.4% sits in the top ten. Material for sequencing was blood. Source of these receptors: a man aged 45-65 years in good health.

V is TRBV10-1 and J is TRBJ2-5; D may correspond to TRBD1 or TRBD2 (5 bases each). The V end lost 0 bases, the J end lost 2 bases, and 7 bases lay between the germline ends. This CDR3 contains 14 residues. In germline, CDR1 is WNHNN, CDR2 SYGVQD (reference sequence). The CDR3 sequence: CASSESWGQETQYF. CDR3 sequence (DNA): TGCGCCAGCAGTGAGTCTTGGGGGCAAGAGACCCAGTACTTC.

The V gene is TRBV4-1, the J gene TRBJ1-6, with D hard to call. The CDR3 spans 15 residues. Germline V gene sequence: CDR1 MGHRA, CDR2 YSYEKL. V dropped 0 bases and J dropped 5 bases, with 8 bases sitting between them. CDR3 loop: CASSQDSLDNSPLHF. CDR3 sequence (DNA): TGCGCCAGCAGCCAAGATTCCTTGGATAATTCACCCCTCCACTTT.

J is TRBJ1-1 and V is TRBV14; D not certain. Trimming took 6 bases from V and 1 from J, leaving 9 bases between them. CDR1 is SGHDN and CDR2 is FVKESK in the germline V gene. This CDR3 comprises 13 residues. CDR3 DNA: TGTGCCAGCAGTTTCTCAGCGAACACTGAAGCTTTCTTT. It is translated as CASSFSANTEAFF.

This chain connects TRBV18 to TRBJ2-7; D is ambiguous. The ends were cut back, 3 bases at V and 2 bases at J, with 17 bases in the middle. Germline V lookup: CDR1 KGHSH, CDR2 LQKENI. CDR3 length: 16 amino acids. CDR3 loop: CASSPNPSAETYEQYF. The CDR3 DNA reads TGTGCCAGCTCACCCAACCCCTCTGCGGAAACCTACGAGCAGTACTTC.

The V call is TRBV30, the J call TRBJ1-5, with D uncertain. The V gene's germline CDR1 is GTSNPN and CDR2 SVGIG (reference sequence). CDR3 size: 13 residues. The V gene lost 2 bases and the J gene lost 1 base, with 6 bases spanning the gap. This chain's CDR3 is CAWSKDSNQPQHF. DNA for the CDR3: TGTGCCTGGAGTAAGGACAGCAATCAGCCCCAGCATTTT. Full variable domain (rest looked up from reference TRBV30 and TRBJ1-5): SQTIHQWPATLVQPVGSPLSLECTVEGTSNPNLYWYRQAAGRGLQLLFYSVGIGQISSEVPQNLSASRPQDRQFILSSKKLLLSDSGFYLCAWSKDSNQPQHFGDGTRLSIL.

The chain has TRBV3-1 (or the pseudogene TRBV3-2) and TRBJ2-5, with 8 positions matching TRBD2. Looked up from germline, CDR1 is LGHDT and CDR2 is YNNKEL (reference sequence). The CDR3 has 15 amino acids. The V segment lost 4 bases and the J segment 3 bases; nucleotides outside the gene matches: 7. The DNA of the CDR3 is TGTGCCAGCAGCCCACTGGTGCGGGGGGAAGAGACCCAGTACTTC. It codes for CASSPLVRGEETQYF.

The J gene is TRBJ2-6, the V gene TRBV19; a possible D gene is TRBD1 (7 bases). The germline V gene encodes CDR1 LNHDA and CDR2 SQIVND (reference sequence). V was clipped by 7 bases and J by 2 bases, with 12 bases between them. The CDR3 contains 15 residues. The CDR3 loop is CASKEGAAGANVLTF. Written as DNA, the CDR3 is TGTGCCAGTAAGGAGGGGGCGGCTGGGGCCAACGTCCTGACTTTC.

The chain couples TRBV21-1 to TRBJ1-1. TRBV21-1 is annotated as a pseudogene. The length of the CDR3 is 19 residues. CDR3 loop: CASSPHFRPQRRGGTEAFF. The CDR3 DNA reads TGTGCCAGCAGCCCTCACTTCCGGCCTCAGAGGAGAGGCGGCACTGAAGCTTTCTTT.

The V gene is TRBV4-1, the J gene TRBJ2-4; D gene uncertain. Trimming left V 0 bases short and J 9 bases short, with 12 bases between. There are 14 residues in the CDR3. Germline V gene lookup returns CDR1 MGHRA and CDR2 YSYEKL. CDR3 protein: CASSQDRTLGIQYF. The CDR3 DNA reads TGCGCCAGCAGCCAAGACAGGACGTTGGGCATTCAGTACTTC.

V and J are TRBV19 and TRBJ2-4; D unclear. The V gene's germline CDR1 is LNHDA and CDR2 SQIVND (reference sequence). This CDR3 region has 11 residues. Trimming pared 5 bases from V and 6 bases from J, leaving 5 bases between. This CDR3 reads CASSARNIQYF. The CDR3 DNA sequence: TGTGCCAGTAGTGCGCGAAACATTCAGTACTTC.

This clone was seen more than once but under ten times. This chain joins TRBV10-3 and TRBJ1-1; D perhaps matches TRBD1 (5 bases). Germline CDR1 reads ENHRY; CDR2 reads SYGVKD. This CDR3 has 14 amino acids. V shed 6 bases and J shed 1 base, with 12 bases lying between them. The CDR3 DNA follows: TGTGCCATCAGGTTAGGGACGGAGAACACTGAAGCTTTCTTT. Translating it yields CAIRLGTENTEAFF.

V is TRBV27 and J is TRBJ2-7, with D hard to call. CDR3 length: 13 residues. The ends were cut back, 2 bases at V and 0 bases at J, with 5 bases in the middle. In germline, CDR1 is MNHEY, CDR2 SMNVEV (reference sequence). CDR3 sequence reads: CASSLSASYEQYV. DNA of the CDR3: TGTGCCAGCAGTTTAAGCGCCTCCTACGAGCAGTACGTC.

This chain connects TRBV7-2 to TRBJ1-3; no reliable D call. Trimming shortened V by 3 bases and J by 0 bases, and 9 bases separated the two germline ends. Germline lookup yields CDR1 SGHTA and CDR2 FQGNSA. The CDR3 covers 15 residues. This chain's CDR3 is CASSFVPNSGNTIYF. The CDR3 DNA sequence: TGTGCCAGCAGCTTTGTACCAAACTCTGGAAACACCATATATTTT.

The chain joins TRBV6-5 to TRBJ1-4; perhaps TRBD1 as D (6 bases). CDR3 length equals 14 residues. V was shortened by 5 bases and J by 7 bases, with 14 bases between the two germline ends. Per the germline V gene, CDR1 is MNHEY and CDR2 is SVGAGI. The CDR3 nucleotides are TGTGCCAGCAGTCCAACAGGGAGAATTGAAAAACTGTTTTTT. This translates into CASSPTGRIEKLFF.

The chain links TRBV20-1 to TRBJ2-2; 13 positions agree with TRBD2. After removal of 3 bases from V and 1 base from J, the junction contained 5 bases not matched to a gene. CDR1 is DFQATT, CDR2 SNEGSKA, per germline (reference sequence). This CDR3 region has 17 residues. In DNA, the CDR3 is TGCAGTGCTAGTAGGACTAGCGGGGGCGTGAACACCGGGGAGCTGTTTTTT. Protein: CSASRTSGGVNTGELFF.

A single count supports this clone. V gene TRBV6-1 combines with J gene TRBJ2-3; D might be TRBD2 (5 bases). With 3 bases removed from V and 6 bases from J, the gap between germline ends came to 13 bases. Germline-derived CDR1 and CDR2 are MNHNS and SASEGT. The CDR3 is 14 residues long. The CDR3 bases are TGTGCCAGCAGTGACGGACTCATCCTTGATACGCAGTATTTT. It translates to CASSDGLILDTQYF.

V is TRBV10-1 and J is TRBJ2-5, with D possibly matching TRBD2 (5 bases). The CDR3 spans 15 residues. The germline CDR1 and CDR2 sequences are WNHNN and SYGVQD (reference sequence). Between the trimmed V and J ends, which lost 2 bases and 5 bases, there was a span of 15 bases. Here the CDR3 DNA reads TGCGCCAGCAGTGAGATGGCAACCCGGGGTGAGACCCAGTACTTC. Its protein is CASSEMATRGETQYF.

This clone was observed once. For the CDR3, the DNA is TGTGCCAGCAGCGTAGGTCCGGACAGGGGGCTCCAAGAGACCCAGTACTTC. Its translation is CASSVGPDRGLQETQYF. The chain is built from TRBV9 and TRBJ2-5, with 11 positions matching TRBD1. The germline V gene encodes CDR1 SGDLS and CDR2 YYNGEE. The CDR3 is made up of 17 amino acids. The trim removed 0 bases at V and 1 base at J, leaving 5 bases unmatched.

This chain links TRBV25-1 with TRBJ1-5, with a tentative D call TRBD1 (6 bases). Trimming took off 5 bases at V and 5 bases at J, with 10 bases between the two ends. Germline V gene lookup returns CDR1 MGHDK and CDR2 SYGVNS. This CDR3 is 13 amino acids long. The chain's CDR3 is CASSSQGDQPQHF. The CDR3 DNA reads TGTGCCAGCAGTTCACAGGGCGATCAGCCCCAGCATTTT.

This chain joins TRBV7-2 and TRBJ1-1; no clear D. Looked up from germline, CDR1 is SGHTA and CDR2 is FQGNSA. Trimming took off 2 bases at V and 2 bases at J, with 12 bases between the two ends. The CDR3 is made up of 15 amino acids. CDR3 coding DNA: TGTGCCAGCAGCTTATTTTCAGCGACAAACACTGAAGCTTTCTTT. It codes for CASSLFSATNTEAFF.

The gene calls are TRBV6-5 and TRBJ1-1; 8 bases line up with TRBD1. Germline V gene data show CDR1 as MNHEY and CDR2 as SVGAGI. V dropped 5 bases and J dropped 13; count of bases not matched to a gene: 9. CDR3 length: 12 amino acids. Here the CDR3 DNA reads TGTGCCAGCAGTCAAATACAGGGGGAGCATTTCTTT. The encoded protein is CASSQIQGEHFF.

The CDR3 spells CSVGGTANTGELFF. CDR3 sequence (DNA): TGCAGCGTGGGGGGGACCGCGAACACCGGGGAGCTGTTTTTT. The chain couples TRBV29-1 to TRBJ2-2, with 7 positions matching TRBD2. Germline V gives CDR1 SQVTM, CDR2 ANQGSEA. Trimming at V came to 6 bases and at J to 0 bases, leaving 4 bases not matched to a gene. The CDR3 has 14 residues.

The chain links TRBV12-1 to TRBJ2-2; the DNA was not compared with TRBD2, the D call given in the table. TRBV12-1 is noted as a pseudogene. The CDR3 extends over 17 amino acids. The DNA of the CDR3 is TGTGCCAGCAGCTGTGGGGCGGGGGCGCGGGGCACCGGGGAGCTGTTTTTT. Protein sequence: CASSCGAGARGTGELFF.